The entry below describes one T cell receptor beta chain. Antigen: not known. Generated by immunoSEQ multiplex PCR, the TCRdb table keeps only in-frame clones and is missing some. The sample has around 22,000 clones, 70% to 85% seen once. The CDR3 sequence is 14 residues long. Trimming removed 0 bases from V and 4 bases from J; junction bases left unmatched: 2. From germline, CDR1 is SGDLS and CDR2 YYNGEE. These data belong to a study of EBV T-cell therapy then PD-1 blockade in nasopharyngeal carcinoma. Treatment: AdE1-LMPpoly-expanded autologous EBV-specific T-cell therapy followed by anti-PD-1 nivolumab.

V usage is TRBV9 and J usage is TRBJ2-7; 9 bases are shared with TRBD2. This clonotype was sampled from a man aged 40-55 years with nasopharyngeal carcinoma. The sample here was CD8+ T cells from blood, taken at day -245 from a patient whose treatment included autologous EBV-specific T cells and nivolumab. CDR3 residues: CASSVGAGGYEQYF. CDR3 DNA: TGTGCCAGCAGCGTAGGAGCGGGGGGATACGAGCAGTACTTC.